The TCR beta chain described here comes from a study of cytomegalovirus exposure and HLA in healthy donors. Broader study findings: V- and J-gene trimming of TCR beta was linked (in a later analysis) to a missense DCLRE1C variant. About 87% or about 30% of the time was how often most TCR beta V segments were productive, according to an earlier analysis. Indistinguishable V segments, including TRBV6-2 and TRBV6-3, were excluded. CMV serostatus was the only immune exposure information that was available.

For this clone: Its antigen is not known.

The V and J ends lost 5 bases and 0 bases, in that order; junction bases with no gene match: 4. The germline gives CDR1 SGHRS, CDR2 YFSETQ. CDR3 length: 14 amino acids. PCR used 60 Vbeta primers and 13 Jbeta primers. Sequencing was performed with immunoSEQ multiplex PCR; in TCRdb, only in-frame clones are kept and a portion is missing. This sample's table reports approximately 40,000 clones. The receptor was isolated from a woman aged 25 to 39 in good health and CMV-seronegative. This chain links TRBV5-1 with TRBJ2-7; 8 nucleotides align to TRBD1. The source material was PBMCs. The CDR3 protein is CASSPGTGSYEQYF. The CDR3 nucleotides read TGCGCCAGCAGTCCCGGGACAGGCTCCTACGAGCAGTACTTC.